Each of the 8 T cell receptor beta chains below was sequenced from the same sample in a study of T-cell reconstitution after alpha-beta-depleted transplantation in children. Preparing the TCRbeta library involved the use of unique molecular identifiers. TCRdb called the PCR reads again in MiXCR, with one record for every CDR3 protein. Among a few hundred thousand distinct CDR3 sequences listed, 10% were seen once. Source: PBMCs from the stem cell graft donor, taken from the stem cell graft. The receptor set was obtained from a human donor who donated a stem cell graft to a child with acute lymphoblastic leukemia.

This clonotype was observed a handful of times. The chain is built from TRBV28 and TRBJ2-7; TRBD2 matches at 10 bases. Germline values: CDR1 MDHEN, CDR2 SYDVKM. The CDR3 runs to 17 residues. J gave up 3 bases and V 1 base, and 9 bases lay outside the gene matches. CDR3 sequence reads: CASSLSPSGRSFYEQYF. The CDR3 nucleotides read TGTGCCAGCAGTTTATCTCCTAGCGGGAGAAGTTTCTACGAGCAGTACTTC.

The chain uses TRBV12-3 or TRBV12-4 and TRBJ1-5; D remains unclear. The CDR3 totals 15 residues. V gave up 3 bases and J gave up 5 bases, with 14 bases separating them. The CDR3: CASSFRRSSYQPQHF. As DNA, the CDR3 is TGTGCCAGCAGTTTTCGGCGATCTTCATATCAGCCCCAGCATTTT.

This clonotype appeared many times. This chain uses TRBV6-4 with TRBJ2-3, with TRBD2 matching over 10 bases. Looked up from germline, CDR1 is MRHNA and CDR2 is SNTAGT. The CDR3 runs 18 residues. V lost 6 bases to trimming and J lost 4 bases; unmatched junction nucleotides: 16. CDR3 nucleotides: TGTGCCAGCAGCCCTAGCGGGAGAACCTACCAGGGCCCAGATACGCAGTATTTT. Its translation is CASSPSGRTYQGPDTQYF.

V and J are TRBV20-1 and TRBJ1-5; 8 bases map to TRBD1. The CDR3 sequence is 17 residues long. The junction had 13 bases not matched to a gene; V was cut back by 6 bases and J by 0 bases. Germline values: CDR1 DFQATT, CDR2 SNEGSKA (reference sequence). The CDR3 loop is CSALAERQGSSNQPQHF. As DNA, the CDR3 is TGCAGTGCGTTGGCTGAAAGACAGGGGAGTAGCAATCAGCCCCAGCATTTT.

A few counts support this clonotype. CDR3 coding DNA: TGTGCCAGCAGCTCCCTTCCGGCGGGCGCAACTGGAAACACCATATATTTT. Its translation is CASSSLPAGATGNTIYF. The chain combines TRBV11-2 with TRBJ1-3; D not resolved. This CDR3 is 17 amino acids long. With 4 bases removed from V and 2 bases from J, the gap between germline ends came to 18 bases. Germline V gene data show CDR1 as SGHAT and CDR2 as FQNNGV.

This clonotype was picked up many times. The chain links TRBV12-3 or TRBV12-4 to TRBJ1-2; 8 bases fit TRBD1. The V gene end was trimmed by 5 bases and the J gene end by 8 bases; junction bases not matched to a gene: 7. The CDR3 has 13 amino acids. CDR3 DNA sequence: TGTGCCAGCAGTCCCGGAAGGACAGGGGGCTACACCTTC. The encoded protein is CASSPGRTGGYTF.

V gene TRBV18 combines with J gene TRBJ2-5; 11 positions agree with TRBD2. The germline V gene has CDR1 KGHSH and CDR2 LQKENI. The CDR3 consists of 14 residues. J was trimmed by 5 bases and V by 4 bases; bases with no gene match: 3. Here the CDR3 DNA reads TGTGCCAGCTCACAACTAGCGGGAGACGAGACCCAGTACTTC. Amino acids: CASSQLAGDETQYF. Drawing the rest from reference TRBV18 and TRBJ2-5, the complete variable domain is NAGVMQNPRHLVRRRGQEARLRCSPMKGHSHVYWYRQLPEEGLKFMVYLQKENIIDESGMPKERFSAEFPKEGPSILRIQQVVRGDSAAYFCASSQLAGDETQYFGPGTRLLVL.

The V and J genes are TRBV7-2 and TRBJ1-5; D remains unclear. CDR3 length equals 15 residues. Germline values: CDR1 SGHTA, CDR2 FQGNSA. Trimming cost V 1 base and J 2 bases, with 9 bases left between them. The CDR3 is CASSLEGQGNQPQHF. CDR3 sequence (DNA): TGTGCCAGCAGCTTAGAGGGCCAGGGCAATCAGCCCCAGCATTTT.